This TCR beta chain was sequenced during a study of graft-versus-host responses after intestinal transplantation. Study-wide context: Recipients across the board were started on anti-thymocyte globulin induction, then kept on tacrolimus and steroids for around 3 years. The study, taken as a whole, reports: Researchers found GvH clones in recipient marrow, and some showed up first in ileum or blood.

Of note for this clone: No antigen is known for it.

This table comes from immunoSEQ multiplex PCR, and its TCRdb copy is limited to in-frame clones, with some not included. The repertoire has fewer than 9,500 clones, under 95% of them found once; the top ten carry over 1.3%. The CDR3 is 12 residues long. From germline, CDR1 is SGHDN and CDR2 FVKESK. V was pared by 4 bases and J by 0 bases, with 3 bases between. The sequencing here drew on PBMCs, taken about 30 days after intestinal transplant. The TCR sequence derives from a human patient who received an intestinal transplant, so some T cells may come from the graft donor. This sequence joins TRBV14 and TRBJ1-1, with D uncertain. The CDR3 loop reads CASSPLNTEAFF. The CDR3 DNA is TGTGCCAGCAGCCCCCTGAACACTGAAGCTTTCTTT.